Each of the 4 T cell receptor beta chains below was sequenced from the same sample in a study of Graves' ophthalmopathy and Graves' hyperthyroidism. RNA transcripts served as template for amplifying TCR beta CDR3 sequences. First-round RT-PCR relied on HTBI primers, and a second-round multiplex PCR came next. TCRdb redid the calling of the multiplex PCR reads with MiXCR, one entry per CDR3 protein. This sample has about 550,000 distinct CDR3 sequences, with just under 40% found just once. Input material: peripheral blood or thyroid tissue (not recorded which). The receptors stem from an adult man with Graves' hyperthyroidism.

Concerning this clonotype itself: This CDR3 is missing its conserved last phenylalanine or tryptophan, likely due to a read error. The chain uses TRBV24-1 and TRBJ1-6, with 10 bases matching TRBD1. V shed 7 bases and J 5 bases; nucleotides not matched to a gene: 4. Germline V gene lookup returns CDR1 KGHDR and CDR2 SFDVKD. CDR3 length equals 15 residues. CDR3 amino acids: CATRAGTGDNSPLHS. The CDR3 bases are TGTGCCACCAGGGCCGGGACAGGGGATAATTCACCCCTCCACTCT.

This clonotype was seen repeatedly, ten times or more. The chain joins TRBV7-9 to TRBJ2-3, with D hard to call. Germline V lookup: CDR1 SEHNR, CDR2 FQNEAQ (reference sequence). The CDR3 has 12 amino acids. Trimming cost V 8 bases and J 0 bases, with 6 bases left between them. CDR3 DNA: TGTGCCAGCGGAGAGAGCACAGATACGCAGTATTTT. Translating gives CASGESTDTQYF.

Concerning this clonotype: A junction end diverges from the germline sequence, so it may reflect a read error. The V and J genes are TRBV7-9 and TRBJ1-1, with a possible D match to TRBD1 (5 bases). The CDR3 is 15 amino acids. CDR1 is SEHNR, CDR2 FQNEAQ, per germline (reference sequence). This CDR3 reads CASSTTWRGGTGAFF. The CDR3 region has the DNA TGTGCCAGCAGCACCACCTGGAGGGGAGGGACTGGAGCTTTCTTT.

This clonotype was seen ten or more times. The rearrangement links TRBV7-6 to TRBJ2-7; 12 nucleotides align to TRBD1. CDR1 SGHVS and CDR2 FNYEAQ come from the germline V gene. The V and J ends lost 4 bases and 6 bases, in that order; junction bases with no gene match: 16. CDR3 size: 18 residues. For the CDR3, the DNA is TGTGCCAGCAGCTCGAGCCGGGACAGGGGGCGCGTGGGGGTCGAGCAGTACTTC. It encodes CASSSSRDRGRVGVEQYF.